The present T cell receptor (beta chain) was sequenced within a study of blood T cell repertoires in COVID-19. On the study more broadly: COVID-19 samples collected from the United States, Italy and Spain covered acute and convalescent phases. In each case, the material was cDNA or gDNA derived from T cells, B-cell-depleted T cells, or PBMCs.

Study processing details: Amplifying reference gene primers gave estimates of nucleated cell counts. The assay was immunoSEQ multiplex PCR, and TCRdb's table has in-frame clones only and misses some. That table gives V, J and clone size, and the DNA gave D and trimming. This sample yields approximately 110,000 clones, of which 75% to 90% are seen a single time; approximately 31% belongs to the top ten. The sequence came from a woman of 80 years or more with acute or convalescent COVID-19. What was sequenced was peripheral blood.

CDR3 protein: CASSFSNEKLFF. Written as DNA, the CDR3 is TGCGCCAGCAGCTTCTCTAATGAAAAACTGTTTTTT. The V call is TRBV5-1, the J call TRBJ1-4, with D uncertain. The germline gives CDR1 SGHRS, CDR2 YFSETQ. V was shortened by 2 bases and J by 3 bases, with 2 bases between the two germline ends. CDR3 length: 12 residues.